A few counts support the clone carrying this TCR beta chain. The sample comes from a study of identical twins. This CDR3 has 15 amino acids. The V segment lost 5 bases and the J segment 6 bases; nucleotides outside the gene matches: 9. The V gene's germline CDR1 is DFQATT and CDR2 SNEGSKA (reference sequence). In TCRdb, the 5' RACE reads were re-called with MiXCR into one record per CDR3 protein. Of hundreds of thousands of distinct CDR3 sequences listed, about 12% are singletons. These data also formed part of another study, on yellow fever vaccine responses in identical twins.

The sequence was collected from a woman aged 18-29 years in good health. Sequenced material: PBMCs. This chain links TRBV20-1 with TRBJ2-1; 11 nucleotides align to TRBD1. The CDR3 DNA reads TGCAGTGCTTCTTACGGACAGGGGGCGCCCAATGAGCAGTTCTTC. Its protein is CSASYGQGAPNEQFF.